These T cell receptor beta chains were read from a single sample in a study of blood T cells in healthy people across ages. Each CDR3 protein is one row after TCRdb ran MiXCR on the 5' RACE reads. The sample contains roughly 930,000 distinct CDR3 sequences, 40% to 60% of which appear only once. The source material was blood. The receptors derive from a man aged 25 to 40 in good health. Each CDR3 is given with its conserved first and last residue. The D gene is left open where the match is weak. Rows give clone size only sometimes, using once, few, many, or a class for an expanded clone.

v_gene	abundance	d_gene	j_gene	CDR3nt	CDR3aa
TRBV4-2	-	TRBD1	TRBJ1-4	TGTGCCAGCAGCCGTCAGACAGGGGCGAATGAAAAACTGTTTTTT	CASSRQTGANEKLFF
TRBV10-3	-	-	TRBJ2-7	TGTGCCATCAGCTCAGGGGCCCAGGAGACCTACGAGCAGTACTTC	CAISSGAQETYEQYF
TRBV6-5	-	-	TRBJ2-3	TGTGCCAGCAGTACGCCTTCGGCAGATACGCAGTATTTT	CASSTPSADTQYF
TRBV25-1	-	TRBD2	TRBJ2-1	TGTGCCAGCAGTGGGGCCGGGATGACTAGCGGGGCGAACAATGAGCAGTTCTTC	CASSGAGMTSGANNEQFF
TRBV12-3/TRBV12-4	-	TRBD2	TRBJ2-1	TGTACCAGCAAACGGGGGGTTTCTAGTGATGAGCAGTTCTTC	CTSKRGVSSDEQFF
TRBV20-1	few	-	TRBJ1-1	TGCAGTGCTAGAGACCTCTCAAGTAAAGCTTTCTTT	CSARDLSSKAFF
TRBV25-1	few	-	TRBJ2-7	TGTGCCAGCAGTGAATCCGGGGGGCCCTACGAGCAGTACTTC	CASSESGGPYEQYF
TRBV29-1	few	-	TRBJ2-5	TGCAGCTCTAGGCGGGATATTCAAGAGACCCAGTACTTC	CSSRRDIQETQYF
TRBV12-3/TRBV12-4	-	TRBD1	TRBJ2-5	TGTGCCAGCAGCACTATCGGACAGGGCGGAGAGACCCAGTACTTC	CASSTIGQGGETQYF
TRBV12-3/TRBV12-4	few	-	TRBJ1-4	TGTGCCAGCAGCCCTAGCGGTAGGGGGGTTGGTGAAAAACTGTTTTTT	CASSPSGRGVGEKLFF
TRBV29-1	once	-	TRBJ2-2	TGCAGCGTTGAAGTTGCGTCGGCGAACACCGGGGAGCTGTTTTTT	CSVEVASANTGELFF
TRBV10-3	many	TRBD1	TRBJ2-3	TGTGCCATCAGACCGGGACAGGGCACAGATACGCAGTATTTT	CAIRPGQGTDTQYF
TRBV11-3	-	TRBD1	TRBJ2-7	TGTGCCAGCAGCGACGACAGGGAAAATGAGCAGTACTTC	CASSDDRENEQYF
TRBV5-1	-	-	TRBJ1-1	TGCGCCAGCAGCAGGGACGGACTAGTCGCTGAAGCTTTCTTT	CASSRDGLVAEAFF
TRBV4-3	-	TRBD2	TRBJ2-3	TGCGCCAGCAGCCCCAATCGGACTAGTGGCGGCACAGATACGCAGTATTTT	CASSPNRTSGGTDTQYF
TRBV7-2	-	TRBD2	TRBJ2-1	TGTGCCAGCAGCTCCGTAGCGGGGGGGCGGGTCAATGAGCAGTTCTTC	CASSSVAGGRVNEQFF
TRBV27	-	-	TRBJ1-1	TGTGCCAGCAGTTTACTAGAGTCCCCTGAAGCTTTCTTT	CASSLLESPEAFF
TRBV4-1	few	TRBD2	TRBJ2-5	TGCGCCAGCAGCCAACTAGCGGGGGGGTACCAAGAGACCCAGTACTTC	CASSQLAGGYQETQYF
TRBV5-1	many	TRBD1	TRBJ2-3	TGCGCCAGCGGGAACCCTCGTTATAGGACAGGGGGAACAGATACGCAGTATTTT	CASGNPRYRTGGTDTQYF
TRBV2	-	-	TRBJ1-6	TGTGCCAGCGTACAAGAATCGGGTGGCGCCGCCCACTTT	CASVQESGGAAHF
TRBV7-2	few	TRBD2	TRBJ2-1	TGTGCCAGCAGCTCCCAGGGTGGACTAGCGGTTGGAGAGCAGTTCTTC	CASSSQGGLAVGEQFF
TRBV3-1	many	-	TRBJ1-5	TGTGCCAGCAGCCAAGGGTGGGGGAGCAATCAGCCCCAGCATTTT	CASSQGWGSNQPQHF
TRBV29-1	many	-	TRBJ2-7	TGCAGCGTTGTCGCGGAGTCTTACGAGCAGTACTTC	CSVVAESYEQYF
TRBV20-1	-	TRBD2	TRBJ2-1	TGCAGTGCCAACGGACTAGCGGGGGACTCCTACAATGAGCAGTTCTTC	CSANGLAGDSYNEQFF
TRBV27	-	-	TRBJ1-1	TGTGCCAGCAGTTATGGGGGCATCGTAGGCACTGAAGCTTTCTTT	CASSYGGIVGTEAFF
TRBV12-3/TRBV12-4	-	-	TRBJ1-2	TGTGCCAGCAGTTTACAGGTCTACGGCTACACCTTC	CASSLQVYGYTF
TRBV6-2/TRBV6-3	-	-	TRBJ2-7	TGTGCCAGCAGTTACTGCGGAGTTTACCGGGTATCTGAGCCACCTAACTACGAGCAGTACTTC	CASSYCGVYRVSEPPNYEQYF
TRBV7-2	many	TRBD2	TRBJ2-7	TGTGCCAGCAGTCCGGGAGGTGGGATCTCAACCTACGAGCAGTACTTC	CASSPGGGISTYEQYF
TRBV5-1	once	-	TRBJ1-4	TGCGCCAGCACTCGAACGGACAGTTTGAATGAAAAACTGTTTTTT	CASTRTDSLNEKLFF
TRBV12-3/TRBV12-4	few	TRBD2	TRBJ2-1	TGTGCCAGCAGTCCTAGCGGGGACACCTACAATGAGCAGTTCTTC	CASSPSGDTYNEQFF
TRBV20-1	-	-	TRBJ2-5	TGCAGTGCTGCTGACCGGGACATCGGATGGGAGACCCAGTACTTC	CSAADRDIGWETQYF
TRBV9	once	TRBD1	TRBJ1-5	TGTGCCAGCAGCGTAGAGGGGGCAGGTCACCCCCAGCATTTT	CASSVEGAGHPQHF
TRBV5-1	-	-	TRBJ2-3	TGCGCCAGCAGCTTGGTTGCCGCCACAGATACGCAGTATTTT	CASSLVAATDTQYF
TRBV10-2	few	-	TRBJ2-7	TGCGCCAGCAGTGATTTAACTGTGGGGTTCTACGAGCAGTACTTC	CASSDLTVGFYEQYF
TRBV7-2	few	-	TRBJ2-4	TGTGCCAGCAGCCATCAAATCAGGGACTCATTTTCGCTAGCCAAAAACATTCAGTACTTC	CASSHQIRDSFSLAKNIQYF
TRBV7-3	-	TRBD2	TRBJ2-3	TGTGCCAGCAGCTCCCGACTAGCGGGAAACCAAGATACGCAGTATTTT	CASSSRLAGNQDTQYF
TRBV4-1	-	-	TRBJ1-5	TGCGCCAGCAGCCCGGGGCCCGGGGGGGATCAGCCCCAGCATTTT	CASSPGPGGDQPQHF
TRBV7-2	few	-	TRBJ1-1	TGTGCCAGCAGCCGAGGTCTGTCGCAGGGTGAAGCTTTCTTT	CASSRGLSQGEAFF
TRBV7-9	-	-	TRBJ2-4	TGTGCCAGCAGCCCCCGGACAAGGCGTAACATTCAGTACTTC	CASSPRTRRNIQYF
TRBV29-1	many	TRBD1	TRBJ2-7	TGCAGCGTTCTACCCCGGGACAGGGCCGACGAGCAGTACTTC	CSVLPRDRADEQYF
TRBV29-1	few	TRBD2	TRBJ2-3	TGCAGCGCCCCAAGCACTAGCGGGGGGCCCGATACGCAGTATTTT	CSAPSTSGGPDTQYF
TRBV2	-	-	TRBJ1-1	TGTGCCAGCAGTGGGTGGGGAACTGAAGCTTTCTTT	CASSGWGTEAFF
TRBV6-5	-	-	TRBJ2-5	TGTGCCAGCAGGACACAGGGAAGAGAGACCCAGTACTTC	CASRTQGRETQYF
TRBV21-1	-	-	TRBJ1-5	TGTGCCAGCAGTCGGGACAGTTTTACTAGCAATCAGCCCCAGCATTTT	CASSRDSFTSNQPQHF
TRBV28	-	-	TRBJ2-1	TGTGCCAGCAGTTCCCCCGGGGATTGCAATGAGCAGTTCTTC	CASSSPGDCNEQFF
TRBV5-1	-	TRBD2	TRBJ2-7	TGCGCCAGCAGCTTGCCGGGGGGGAGCTCCTACGAGCAGTACTTC	CASSLPGGSSYEQYF
TRBV7-8	few	-	TRBJ2-2	TGTGCCAGCAGCGCCAGGGGCACCGGGGAGCTGTTTTTT	CASSARGTGELFF
TRBV4-1	-	-	TRBJ2-7	TGCGCCAGCAGCCACCCCGGCTCCTACAATGAGCAGTACTTC	CASSHPGSYNEQYF
TRBV29-1	-	TRBD2	TRBJ2-1	TGCAGTCTTCTGGGGCTAGCGGGAACCAATGAGCAGTTCTTC	CSLLGLAGTNEQFF
TRBV30	-	-	TRBJ2-1	TGTGCCTGGAGTGTACGGGGTGAGCAGTTCTTC	CAWSVRGEQFF
TRBV24-1	-	-	TRBJ2-7	TGTGCCACCAGTGACCGACGGGGCTACGAGCAGTACTTC	CATSDRRGYEQYF
TRBV28	few	-	TRBJ2-4	TGTGCCAGCCTGGACTCCAGCGCCAAAAACATTCAGTACTTC	CASLDSSAKNIQYF
TRBV6-1	-	-	TRBJ1-4	TGTGCCAGCAGTGAATTTGCCCCGGTCTTCGATGAAAAACTGTTTTTT	CASSEFAPVFDEKLFF